This T cell receptor (beta chain) was obtained from a study of CD8 T cells in Susac syndrome. This clonotype was detected a few times. Peripheral blood CD8+ and CD4+ T cells were profiled by TCR beta sequencing. The CDR3 totals 12 residues. Trimming took 4 bases from V and 0 from J, leaving 3 bases between them. Germline CDR1 MNHNS, CDR2 SASEGT. Reverse transcription of roughly 0.5 to 1 ug RNA was performed with random hexamers. The CDR3 of TCR beta was amplified by immunoSEQ multiplex PCR across 54 Vbeta and 13 Jbeta. TCRdb ran MiXCR on the immunoSEQ multiplex PCR reads and lists one entry per CDR3 protein. The sample lists hundreds of thousands of distinct CDR3 sequences; 89% were seen once.

This rearrangement joins TRBV6-1 to TRBJ1-2; D remains unclear. Input material: CD8+ T cells from PBMCs. The sequence was collected from a human donor with multiple sclerosis. CDR3 DNA: TGTGCCAGCAGTGGAACTAACTATGGCTACACCTTC. Translated, it gives CASSGTNYGYTF.